This is a list of T cell receptor beta chains from one sample in a study of identical twins. MiXCR, applied by TCRdb to the 5' RACE reads, yields one record per CDR3 protein. Of 1,800,000 or so distinct CDR3 sequences listed, under 35% were seen once; the top ten hold about 0.25%. The specimen was cord blood. Receptors originate from a newborn girl in good health. Both conserved end residues are part of each CDR3. A D gene is named only where the DNA matches it firmly. Only some rows state a clone size, as once, few, many or a class for expanded clones.

>TRBV2|few|TRBJ2-7|-
CASNLGGSSYEQYF
TGTGCCAGCAACCTCGGGGGATCCTCCTACGAGCAGTACTTC
>TRBV6-1|few|TRBJ2-7|TRBD1
CASRHTTGGDSYEQYF
TGTGCCAGCAGACACACGACAGGGGGCGATTCCTACGAGCAGTACTTC
>TRBV20-1|few|TRBJ2-1|-
CSANRPGRYNEQFF
TGCAGTGCTAACCGGCCTGGGAGATACAATGAGCAGTTCTTC
>TRBV20-1|once|TRBJ1-5|-
CSARDDQPQHF
TGCAGTGCTAGAGATGATCAGCCCCAGCATTTT
>TRBV7-9|-|TRBJ1-4|-
CAGSPAVRDEKLFF
TGTGCCGGCAGCCCGGCCGTAAGGGATGAAAAACTGTTTTTT
>TRBV6-1|-|TRBJ2-3|-
CASTRGSYTDTQYF
TGTGCCAGCACCAGAGGGTCCTACACAGATACGCAGTATTTT
>TRBV5-1|few|TRBJ2-1|TRBD2
CASRRESPFNEQFF
TGCGCCAGCAGGCGGGAGTCACCATTTAATGAGCAGTTCTTC
>TRBV27|few|TRBJ2-7|-
CASTVDSISYEQYF
TGTGCCAGCACCGTGGACAGTATCTCCTACGAGCAGTACTTC
>TRBV28|-|TRBJ2-7|-
CASSLRTRFPYEQYF
TGTGCCAGCAGTTTACGGACAAGGTTCCCATACGAGCAGTACTTC
>TRBV6-5|-|TRBJ2-7|TRBD2
CASGKTSGRNEQYF
TGTGCCAGCGGAAAGACTAGCGGGAGGAACGAGCAGTACTTC
>TRBV29-1|many|TRBJ2-1|-
CSVARPLGNEQFF
TGCAGCGTTGCGAGGCCACTCGGGAATGAGCAGTTCTTC
>TRBV27|few|TRBJ1-5|-
CASSLSGGRQPQHF
TGTGCCAGCAGTTTATCGGGGGGGCGGCAGCCCCAGCATTTT
>TRBV11-2|few|TRBJ2-4|-
CASSLYRADWGKNIQYF
TGTGCCAGCAGCCTATACAGGGCAGATTGGGGCAAAAACATTCAGTACTTC
>TRBV10-3|many|TRBJ2-5|-
CAISGRDYQETQYF
TGTGCCATCAGTGGCAGGGACTACCAAGAGACCCAGTACTTC
>TRBV7-9|few|TRBJ2-1|TRBD1
CASSPPPRTGYNEQFF
TGTGCCAGCAGCCCACCTCCTCGGACAGGGTACAATGAGCAGTTCTTC
>TRBV4-1|few|TRBJ1-2|-
CASSQDRDAYGYTF
TGCGCCAGCAGCCAAGATCGGGACGCCTATGGCTACACCTTC
>TRBV28|-|TRBJ2-7|TRBD2
CASSSRWVGLAGATYEQYF
TGTGCCAGCAGTTCCCGTTGGGTTGGACTAGCGGGAGCTACCTACGAGCAGTACTTC
>TRBV5-1|-|TRBJ2-3|-
CASSLLAVDAQYF
TGCGCCAGCAGCTTGTTAGCGGTGGATGCGCAGTATTTT
>TRBV25-1|-|TRBJ2-2|-
CASRGFKGVGTGELFF
TGTGCCAGCAGGGGCTTTAAGGGAGTAGGGACCGGGGAGCTGTTTTTT
>TRBV20-1|many|TRBJ2-7|-
CSASYGSYEQYF
TGCAGTGCTAGTTACGGCTCCTACGAGCAGTACTTC
>TRBV13|-|TRBJ1-2|TRBD1
CASSKGADYGYTF
TGTGCCAGCAGCAAGGGGGCAGACTATGGCTACACCTTC
>TRBV20-1|-|TRBJ2-7|TRBD2
CSATAGTSGKNYEQYF
TGCAGTGCTACGGCCGGGACTAGCGGGAAAAACTACGAGCAGTACTTC
>TRBV15|many|TRBJ2-5|TRBD2
CATSFPGTSGGETQYF
TGTGCCACCAGCTTCCCCGGGACTAGCGGTGGAGAGACCCAGTACTTC
>TRBV7-8|few|TRBJ2-1|TRBD2
CASSLRGTSGTNEQFF
TGTGCCAGCAGCTTGCGTGGGACTAGCGGGACGAATGAGCAGTTCTTC
>TRBV12-3/TRBV12-4|-|TRBJ2-4|TRBD2
CASASGEENEQYF
TGTGCCAGTGCTAGCGGAGAGGAGAATGAGCAGTACTTC
>TRBV5-1|-|TRBJ1-2|-
CASSIGPGTRFNYGYTF
TGCGCCAGCAGCATAGGTCCCGGGACCCGATTCAACTATGGCTACACCTTC
>TRBV20-1|-|TRBJ1-1|-
CSAAKGSGNTEAFF
TGCAGTGCCGCCAAGGGCTCCGGGAACACTGAAGCTTTCTTT
>TRBV28|few|TRBJ1-4|-
CASSVSNEKLFF
TGTGCCAGCAGTGTCTCGAATGAAAAACTGTTTTTT
>TRBV10-1|-|TRBJ2-3|-
CASSESYLGTDTQYF
TGCGCCAGCAGTGAGTCTTACCTTGGCACAGATACGCAGTATTTT
>TRBV10-3|-|TRBJ1-2|TRBD1
CAIAGTANYGYTF
TGTGCCATTGCCGGGACAGCTAACTATGGCTACACCTTC
>TRBV11-2|-|TRBJ2-3|TRBD2
CASSLGAGAADTQYF
TGTGCCAGCAGCTTAGGAGCGGGGGCTGCAGATACGCAGTATTTT
>TRBV15|-|TRBJ2-3|-
CATSLTRTIDTQYF
TGTGCCACCAGCTTAACCAGGACTATCGATACGCAGTATTTT
>TRBV11-2|-|TRBJ2-6|-
CASSLRDGLSGANVLTF
TGTGCCAGCAGCTTAAGGGACGGACTCTCTGGGGCCAACGTCCTGACTTTC
>TRBV4-2|few|TRBJ1-2|-
CASSQDVEGNGYTF
TGTGCCAGCAGCCAAGATGTCGAGGGGAATGGCTACACCTTC
>TRBV4-1|-|TRBJ1-1|-
CASSRSSGNTEAFF
TGCGCCAGCAGCCGCTCGTCAGGGAACACTGAAGCTTTCTTT
>TRBV29-1|-|TRBJ2-3|-
CSVGKGYTDTQYF
TGCAGCGTTGGAAAGGGGTACACAGATACGCAGTATTTT
>TRBV27|few|TRBJ1-5|TRBD1
CASSSRGRQPQHF
TGTGCCAGCAGTAGCAGGGGGCGACAGCCCCAGCATTTT
>TRBV20-1|-|TRBJ2-3|-
CSAPPGHSTDTQYF
TGCAGTGCTCCCCCCGGACACAGCACAGATACGCAGTATTTT
>TRBV27|-|TRBJ2-1|TRBD2
CASSLASGSSYNERFF
TGTGCCAGCAGTTTAGCGAGCGGGAGCTCCTACAATGAGCGGTTCTTC
>TRBV4-1|-|TRBJ1-1|-
CASSQVPRGRGYEAFF
TGCGCCAGCAGCCAAGTCCCGCGGGGGCGAGGGTATGAAGCTTTCTTT
>TRBV2|-|TRBJ2-7|-
CARGVETYEQYF
TGTGCCAGAGGTGTAGAAACCTACGAGCAGTACTTC
>TRBV7-2|-|TRBJ2-3|TRBD2
CASSKMGLAVDTQYF
TGTGCCAGCAGCAAAATGGGACTAGCTGTCGATACGCAGTATTTT
>TRBV20-1|few|TRBJ2-5|-
CSASPQRGETQYF
TGCAGTGCTTCACCTCAGAGGGGGGAGACCCAGTACTTC
>TRBV7-8|few|TRBJ2-7|TRBD2
CASSPMTSGNSYEQYF
TGTGCCAGCAGCCCAATGACTAGCGGGAATAGCTACGAGCAGTACTTC
>TRBV19|-|TRBJ2-7|-
CASSRYGGSYEQYF
TGTGCCAGTAGCCGATACGGGGGATCCTACGAGCAGTACTTC
>TRBV4-2|-|TRBJ2-1|TRBD2
CASSQSGTKTYNEQFF
TGTGCCAGCAGCCAAAGCGGGACCAAGACCTACAATGAGCAGTTCTTC
>TRBV20-1|-|TRBJ2-5|-
CSARRQGGETQYF
TGTAGTGCTAGAAGGCAGGGAGGCGAGACCCAGTACTTC